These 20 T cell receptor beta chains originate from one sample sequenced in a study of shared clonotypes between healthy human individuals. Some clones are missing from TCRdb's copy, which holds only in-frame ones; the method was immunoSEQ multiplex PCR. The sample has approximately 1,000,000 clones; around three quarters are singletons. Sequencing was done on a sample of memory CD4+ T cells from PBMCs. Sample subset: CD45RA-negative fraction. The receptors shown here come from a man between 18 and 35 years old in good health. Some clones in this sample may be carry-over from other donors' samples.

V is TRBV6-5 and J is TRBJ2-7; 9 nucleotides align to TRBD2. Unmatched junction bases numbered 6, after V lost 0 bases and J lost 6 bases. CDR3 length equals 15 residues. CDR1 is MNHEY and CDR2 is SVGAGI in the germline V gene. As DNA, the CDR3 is TGTGCCAGCAGTTACTCCCCTAGCGGGGCGACCGAGCAGTACTTC. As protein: CASSYSPSGATEQYF.

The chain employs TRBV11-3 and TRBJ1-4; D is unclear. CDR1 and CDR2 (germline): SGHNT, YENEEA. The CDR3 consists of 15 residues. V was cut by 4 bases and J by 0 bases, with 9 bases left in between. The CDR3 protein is CASSSPYATNEKLFF. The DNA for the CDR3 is TGTGCCAGCAGCTCACCATACGCAACTAATGAAAAACTGTTTTTT.

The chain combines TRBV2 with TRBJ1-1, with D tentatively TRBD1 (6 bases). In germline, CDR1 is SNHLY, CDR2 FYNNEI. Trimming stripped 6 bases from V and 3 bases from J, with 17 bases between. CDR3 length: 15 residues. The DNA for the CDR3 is TGTGCCAGCAGGGATCATACGGGGGGCTACACTGAAGCTTTCTTT. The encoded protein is CASRDHTGGYTEAFF.

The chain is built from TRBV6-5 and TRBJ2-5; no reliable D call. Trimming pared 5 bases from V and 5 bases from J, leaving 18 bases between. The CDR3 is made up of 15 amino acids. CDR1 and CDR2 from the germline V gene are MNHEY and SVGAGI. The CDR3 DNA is TGTGCCAGCAGTCCCTCTTGGTCTTTAAGGGAGACCCAGTACTTC. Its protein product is CASSPSWSLRETQYF.

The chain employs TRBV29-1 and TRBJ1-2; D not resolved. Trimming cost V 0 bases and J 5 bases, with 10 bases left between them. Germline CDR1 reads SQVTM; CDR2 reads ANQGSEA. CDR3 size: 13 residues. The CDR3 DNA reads TGCAGCGTTGAAGAATGGGCGGCGTATGGCTACACCTTC. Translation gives CSVEEWAAYGYTF.

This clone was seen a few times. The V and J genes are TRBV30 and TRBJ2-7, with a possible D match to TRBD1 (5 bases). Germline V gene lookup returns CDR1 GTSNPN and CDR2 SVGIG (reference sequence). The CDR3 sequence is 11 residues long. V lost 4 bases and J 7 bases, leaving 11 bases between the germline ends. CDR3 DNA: TGTGCCTGGATGGACAACCTGGAGCAGTACTTC. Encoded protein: CAWMDNLEQYF.

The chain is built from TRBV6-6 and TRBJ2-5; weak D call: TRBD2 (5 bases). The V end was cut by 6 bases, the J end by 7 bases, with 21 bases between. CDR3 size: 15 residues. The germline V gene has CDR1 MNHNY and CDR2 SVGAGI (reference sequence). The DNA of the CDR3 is TGTGCCAGCAGCGATGTGACCACTAGAGTTGGGACCCAGTACTTC. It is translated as CASSDVTTRVGTQYF.

For the CDR3, the DNA is TGTGCCAGCAGTCTAATACAGGGAGTGACAAACATTCAGTACTTC. This codes for CASSLIQGVTNIQYF. This chain links TRBV28 with TRBJ2-4; D possibly corresponds to TRBD1 (6 bases). CDR1 MDHEN and CDR2 SYDVKM come from the germline V gene. CDR3 length: 15 residues. The V end was cut by 5 bases, the J end by 6 bases, with 17 bases between.

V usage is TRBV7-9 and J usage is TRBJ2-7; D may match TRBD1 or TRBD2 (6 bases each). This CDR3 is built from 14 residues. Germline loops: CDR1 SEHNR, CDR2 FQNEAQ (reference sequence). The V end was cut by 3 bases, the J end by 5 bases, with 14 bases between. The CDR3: CASSFPPGADEQYF. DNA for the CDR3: TGTGCCAGCAGCTTTCCCCCGGGGGCCGACGAGCAGTACTTC.

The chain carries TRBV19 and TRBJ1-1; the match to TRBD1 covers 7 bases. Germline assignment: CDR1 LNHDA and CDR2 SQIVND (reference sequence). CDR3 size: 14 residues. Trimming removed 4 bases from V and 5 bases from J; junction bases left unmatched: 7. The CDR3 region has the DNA TGTGCCAGTAGTAAATCGACAGGGAGGACTGAAGCTTTCTTT. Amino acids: CASSKSTGRTEAFF.

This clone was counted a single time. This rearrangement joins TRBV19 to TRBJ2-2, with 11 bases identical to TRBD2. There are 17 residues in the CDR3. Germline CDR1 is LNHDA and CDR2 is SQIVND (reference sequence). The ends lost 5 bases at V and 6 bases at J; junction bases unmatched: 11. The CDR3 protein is CASSPRLAGSTAGELFF. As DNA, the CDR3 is TGTGCCAGTAGTCCCAGACTAGCGGGATCGACTGCCGGGGAGCTGTTTTTT.

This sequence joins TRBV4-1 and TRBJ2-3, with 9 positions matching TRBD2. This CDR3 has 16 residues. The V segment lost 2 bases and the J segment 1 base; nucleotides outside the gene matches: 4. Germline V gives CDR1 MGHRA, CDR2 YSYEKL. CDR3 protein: CASSQSRLAGTDTQYF. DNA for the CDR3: TGCGCCAGCAGCCAATCCCGACTAGCGGGCACAGATACGCAGTATTTT.

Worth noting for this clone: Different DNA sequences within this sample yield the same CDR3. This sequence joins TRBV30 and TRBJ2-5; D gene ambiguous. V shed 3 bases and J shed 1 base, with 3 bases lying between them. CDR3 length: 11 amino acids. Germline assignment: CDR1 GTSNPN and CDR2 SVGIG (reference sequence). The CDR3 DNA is TGTGCCTGGAGCAGCCAAGAGACCCAGTACTTC. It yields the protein CAWSSQETQYF.

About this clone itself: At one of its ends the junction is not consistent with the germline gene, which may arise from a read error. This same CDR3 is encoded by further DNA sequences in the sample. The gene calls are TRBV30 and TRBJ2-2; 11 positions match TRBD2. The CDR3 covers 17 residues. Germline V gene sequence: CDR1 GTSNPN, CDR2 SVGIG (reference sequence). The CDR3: CASNPTSGMVRTGELLF. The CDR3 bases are TGTGCCTCGAACCCGACTAGCGGGATGGTTCGCACCGGGGAGCTGTTATTT.

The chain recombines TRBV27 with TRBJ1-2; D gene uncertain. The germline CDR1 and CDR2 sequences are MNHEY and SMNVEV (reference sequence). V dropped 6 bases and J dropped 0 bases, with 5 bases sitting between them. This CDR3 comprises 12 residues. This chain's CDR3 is CASSDPNYGYTF. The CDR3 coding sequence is TGTGCCAGCAGCGATCCTAACTATGGCTACACCTTC.

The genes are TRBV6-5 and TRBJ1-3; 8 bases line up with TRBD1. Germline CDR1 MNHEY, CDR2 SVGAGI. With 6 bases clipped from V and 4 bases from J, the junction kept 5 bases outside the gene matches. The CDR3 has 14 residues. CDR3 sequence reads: CASSPRTGGNTIYF. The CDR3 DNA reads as TGTGCCAGCAGCCCCAGGACAGGGGGAAACACCATATATTTT.

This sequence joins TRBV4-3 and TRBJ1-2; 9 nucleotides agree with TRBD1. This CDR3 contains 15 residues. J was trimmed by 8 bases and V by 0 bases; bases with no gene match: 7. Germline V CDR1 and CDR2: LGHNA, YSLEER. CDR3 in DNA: TGCGCCAGCAGCCAAGATCTTCTGACAGGGGGAGGCTACACCTTC. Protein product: CASSQDLLTGGGYTF.

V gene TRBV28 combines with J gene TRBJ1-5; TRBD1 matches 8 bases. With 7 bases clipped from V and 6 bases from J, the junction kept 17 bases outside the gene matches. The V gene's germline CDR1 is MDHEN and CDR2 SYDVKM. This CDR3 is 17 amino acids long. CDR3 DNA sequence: TGTGCCAGCAAGTTCCTCGGGACGGACAGGGTGGGTCAGCCCCAGCATTTT. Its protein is CASKFLGTDRVGQPQHF.

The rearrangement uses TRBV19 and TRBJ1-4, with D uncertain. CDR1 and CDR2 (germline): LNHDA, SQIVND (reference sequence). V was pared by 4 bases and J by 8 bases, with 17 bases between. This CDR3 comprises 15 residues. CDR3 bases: TGTGCCAGTAGTAGTCTAAGAGGGCAGGCAGAAAAACTGTTTTTT. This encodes CASSSLRGQAEKLFF.

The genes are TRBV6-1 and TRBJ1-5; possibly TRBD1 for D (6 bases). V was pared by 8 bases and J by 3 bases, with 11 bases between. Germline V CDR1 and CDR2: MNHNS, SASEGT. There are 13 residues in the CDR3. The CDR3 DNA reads TGTGCCAGCCGGGGGGACAACAATCAGCCCCAGCATTTT. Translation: CASRGDNNQPQHF.